What follows are 28 T cell receptor beta chains derived from one specimen sequenced in a study of T cell responses to AZD1222 COVID-19 vaccine (dated by TCRdb to about 2021). Sample time point, as interpreted from the label and publication: about 28 days (+/-7) after the second vaccine dose. Taken with the paper, the label for treatment or condition translates to: meningococcal conjugate vaccine given as trial control. The library came from the immunoSEQ multiplex PCR assay. TCRdb obtained this table from immuneACCESS and retained in-frame rearrangements with V and J assigned. These tables miss some clones; where compared with another copy, unresolved V genes account for less than half of the shortfall, and the remainder is unexplained. The sample profile shows tens of thousands of clones; 88% of them were found once. Around 4.4% of the sample comes from the top ten. Sequencing was performed on peripheral blood, taken 28 days after the second dose of the MenACWY control vaccine. These receptors all come from an adult who received the MenACWY meningococcal vaccine as a control.

The rearrangement links TRBV3-1 (or the pseudogene TRBV3-2) to TRBJ1-2; D gene unclear. The CDR3 extends over 12 amino acids. Germline V gene lookup returns CDR1 LGHDT and CDR2 YNNKEL (reference sequence). Trimming cost V 1 base and J 6 bases, with 6 bases left between them. This CDR3 reads CASSQAGHGYTF. DNA of the CDR3: TGTGCCAGCAGCCAAGCGGGTCATGGCTACACCTTC.

CDR3 sequence reads: CASSTLDRTDTQYF. Written as DNA, the CDR3 is TGTGCCAGCAGCACCTTAGATCGTACAGATACGCAGTATTTT. The chain employs TRBV9 and TRBJ2-3; D is unresolved. The germline V and J ends were trimmed by 4 bases and 3 bases, with 12 bases remaining between them. The CDR3 runs to 14 residues. Germline V gene lookup returns CDR1 SGDLS and CDR2 YYNGEE.

The chain combines TRBV6-1 with TRBJ1-2; 10 bases are shared with TRBD1. The V gene end was trimmed by 6 bases and the J gene end by 2 bases; junction bases not matched to a gene: 3. CDR3 length: 14 amino acids. From germline, CDR1 is MNHNS and CDR2 SASEGT. The CDR3 region has the DNA TGTGCCAGCAGGCCGGGACAGGGGAACTATGGCTACACCTTC. Translating it yields CASRPGQGNYGYTF.

The V call is TRBV7-2, the J call TRBJ2-1; D is ambiguous. Between the trimmed V and J ends, which lost 5 bases and 4 bases, there was a span of 9 bases. CDR3 length: 13 residues. Germline CDR1 is SGHTA and CDR2 is FQGNSA. CDR3 amino acids: CASSAHGYNEQFF. CDR3 in DNA: TGTGCCAGCAGCGCTCACGGTTACAATGAGCAGTTCTTC. The entire variable domain, with the rest obtained from reference TRBV7-2 and TRBJ2-1, is as follows: GAGVSQSPSNKVTEKGKDVELRCDPISGHTALYWYRQSLGQGLEFLIYFQGNSAPDKSGLPSDRFSAERTGGSVSTLTIQRTQQEDSAVYLCASSAHGYNEQFFGPGTRLTVL.

The gene calls are TRBV5-1 and TRBJ1-1, with TRBD1 matching over 8 bases. Trimming cost V 2 bases and J 2 bases; bases outside gene matches: 2. Germline CDR1 SGHRS, CDR2 YFSETQ. CDR3 length equals 14 residues. CDR3 DNA: TGCGCCAGCAGCTTCGGACAGGGAAACACTGAAGCTTTCTTT. Translating gives CASSFGQGNTEAFF. Filled out from reference TRBV5-1 and TRBJ1-1, the complete variable domain reads KAGVTQTPRYLIKTRGQQVTLSCSPISGHRSVSWYQQTPGQGLQFLFEYFSETQRNKGNFPGRFSGRQFSNSRSEMNVSTLELGDSALYLCASSFGQGNTEAFFGQGTRLTVV.

The chain links TRBV18 to TRBJ1-1; possible D gene TRBD1, 5 bases. Germline CDR1 is KGHSH and CDR2 is LQKENI. Deletions cut 5 bases from V and 3 bases from J, with 10 bases between. CDR3 length equals 13 residues. CDR3 in DNA: TGTGCCAGCTCAACAGGTGTGGACACTGAAGCTTTCTTT. Its translation: CASSTGVDTEAFF.

DNA of the CDR3: TGTGCCAGCAGCACAACCCCTGGGGCAGGTCAAGAGACCCAGTACTTC. Translated: CASSTTPGAGQETQYF. This chain links TRBV7-2 with TRBJ2-5; maybe TRBD1 (5 bases). CDR3 length equals 16 residues. The germline V and J ends were trimmed by 5 bases and 2 bases, with 18 bases remaining between them. The germline V gene has CDR1 SGHTA and CDR2 FQGNSA.

The rearrangement joins TRBV7-9 to TRBJ1-2; TRBD1 might be the D (5 bases). Per the germline V gene, CDR1 is SEHNR and CDR2 is FQNEAQ (reference sequence). The CDR3 is 16 amino acids. V was pared by 1 base and J by 4 bases, with 16 bases between. CDR3 protein: CASSLDRGFRSYGYTF. Written as DNA, the CDR3 is TGTGCCAGCAGCTTAGATCGGGGCTTCCGTTCCTATGGCTACACCTTC.

V is TRBV5-6 and J is TRBJ2-7; 9 nucleotides line up with TRBD1. The ends lost 3 bases at V and 3 bases at J; junction bases unmatched: 7. This CDR3 is 15 amino acids long. Germline lookup yields CDR1 SGHDT and CDR2 YYEEEE. The CDR3, as DNA: TGTGCCAGCAGCTGGGGAACAGGGGGCTTCTACGAGCAGTACTTC. This sequence encodes CASSWGTGGFYEQYF.

The chain carries TRBV15 and TRBJ1-4; D gene ambiguous. CDR1 and CDR2 from the germline V gene are LNHNV and YYDKDF (reference sequence). The V end lost 5 bases, the J end lost 10 bases, and 17 bases lay between the germline ends. The CDR3 is 14 amino acids. The CDR3 sequence is CATSGRRSEGKLFF. As DNA, the CDR3 is TGTGCCACCAGCGGGCGACGGAGTGAGGGAAAACTGTTTTTT.

V is TRBV30 and J is TRBJ1-5, with no clear D. The CDR3 has 15 amino acids. The V end was cut by 1 base, the J end by 4 bases, with 14 bases between. Germline assignment: CDR1 GTSNPN and CDR2 SVGIG (reference sequence). CDR3 sequence (DNA): TGTGCCTGGAGTGCTGCGGGCATTTCAAATCAGCCCCAGCATTTT. Amino acids: CAWSAAGISNQPQHF. Together with reference TRBV30 and TRBJ1-5, the CDR3 gives the full variable domain: SQTIHQWPATLVQPVGSPLSLECTVEGTSNPNLYWYRQAAGRGLQLLFYSVGIGQISSEVPQNLSASRPQDRQFILSSKKLLLSDSGFYLCAWSAAGISNQPQHFGDGTRLSIL.

V gene TRBV20-1 combines with J gene TRBJ1-6; D is perhaps TRBD1 (5 bases). The V end was cut by 3 bases, the J end by 9 bases, with 15 bases between. CDR1 is DFQATT and CDR2 is SNEGSKA in the germline V gene (reference sequence). The CDR3 runs to 14 residues. CDR3 nucleotides: TGCAGTGCTAGTTGGGGGGACCTTTTTTCACCCCTCCACTTT. Protein: CSASWGDLFSPLHF.

This clone is medium-sized (0.01 to 0.1%) in the sample. The gene calls are TRBV30 and TRBJ1-3; no definite D call. Germline V gene data show CDR1 as GTSNPN and CDR2 as SVGIG (reference sequence). This CDR3 has 12 amino acids. Between the trimmed V and J ends, which lost 4 bases and 0 bases, there was a span of 4 bases. The CDR3 sequence: CAWKASGNTIYF. The CDR3 nucleotides are TGTGCCTGGAAAGCCTCTGGAAACACCATATATTTT.

In this sample, this clone turned up a few times. V usage is TRBV15 and J usage is TRBJ1-6; a possible D gene is TRBD1 (5 bases). Trimming took 0 bases from V and 6 from J, leaving 9 bases between them. CDR1 and CDR2 from the germline V gene are LNHNV and YYDKDF (reference sequence). The CDR3 is made up of 15 amino acids. CDR3 nucleotide sequence: TGTGCCACCAGCAGAGACAGGGTGGCTAATTCACCCCTCCACTTT. It codes for CATSRDRVANSPLHF.

V usage is TRBV23-1 and J usage is TRBJ1-6; D unclear. TRBV23-1 has ORF status, its function being uncertain. The V and J ends lost 2 bases and 0 bases respectively, with 14 bases between them. The CDR3 runs to 18 residues. CDR3 DNA sequence: TGCGCCAGCAGTCAAGCTCCCAGGTCGAGCTCCTATAATTCACCCCTCCACTTT. Translated, it gives CASSQAPRSSSYNSPLHF.

The chain employs TRBV18 and TRBJ2-5, with 11 positions matching TRBD1. CDR3 size: 17 residues. Trimming at V came to 1 base and at J to 4 bases, leaving 8 bases not matched to a gene. From germline, CDR1 is KGHSH and CDR2 LQKENI. The CDR3, as DNA: TGTGCCAGCTCACCACTTGGACAGGGGGCGCTCGGAGAGACCCAGTACTTC. Translated: CASSPLGQGALGETQYF.

The chain has TRBV18 and TRBJ1-1; a possible D gene is TRBD1 (5 bases). Germline assignment: CDR1 KGHSH and CDR2 LQKENI. Trimming took off 4 bases at V and 3 bases at J, with 24 bases between the two ends. The CDR3 spans 18 residues. In nucleotides, the CDR3 is TGTGCCAGCTCACTTGCTGTTAGGGCCCGGGGGACCGACACTGAAGCTTTCTTT. It is translated as CASSLAVRARGTDTEAFF.

The V gene is TRBV5-1, the J gene TRBJ2-7, with D unresolved. The V and J ends lost 0 bases and 2 bases respectively, with 3 bases between them. The CDR3 covers 12 residues. In germline, CDR1 is SGHRS, CDR2 YFSETQ. CDR3 region: CASSLGAYEQYF. The DNA of the CDR3 is TGCGCCAGCAGCTTGGGGGCCTACGAGCAGTACTTC.

This clone was picked up a small number of times. The V gene is TRBV19, the J gene TRBJ1-6; D is uncertain. The CDR3 contains 14 residues. The ends were cut back, 7 bases at V and 8 bases at J, with 15 bases in the middle. Germline-derived CDR1 and CDR2 are LNHDA and SQIVND (reference sequence). CDR3 DNA: TGTGCCAGTACTAGAGAAAGGGAAGATTCACCCCTCCACTTT. Translation: CASTREREDSPLHF.

This clone has just a few counts. The rearrangement uses TRBV6-5 and TRBJ1-6; a weak D match, TRBD1 (6 bases). Germline CDR1 MNHEY, CDR2 SVGAGI. V shed 6 bases and J shed 10 bases, with 16 bases lying between them. This CDR3 is 14 amino acids long. CDR3 coding DNA: TGTGCCAGCAGGGCCGCAGGGGATTCCTCACCCCTCCACTTT. Translating gives CASRAAGDSSPLHF.

The chain combines TRBV30 with TRBJ2-7; 10 bases align to TRBD2. The CDR3 is 17 amino acids. The trim removed 3 bases at V and 5 bases at J, leaving 16 bases unmatched. Germline V CDR1 and CDR2: GTSNPN, SVGIG (reference sequence). CDR3 sequence: CAWSRLAGVKGRNEQYF. The CDR3 region has the DNA TGTGCCTGGAGCCGGCTAGCGGGAGTCAAGGGAAGGAACGAGCAGTACTTC.

This chain uses TRBV2 with TRBJ1-1; the D is unclear. V lost 7 bases and J 10 bases, leaving 13 bases between the germline ends. CDR1 and CDR2 (germline): SNHLY, FYNNEI. The CDR3 covers 11 residues. The CDR3, as DNA: TGTGCCAGCACCCCCCAGATGGGAGCTTTCTTT. Its protein is CASTPQMGAFF.

The gene calls are TRBV11-2 and TRBJ2-3; D ambiguous. V lost 5 bases and J 1 base, leaving 10 bases between the germline ends. This CDR3 has 14 amino acids. Germline V gene lookup returns CDR1 SGHAT and CDR2 FQNNGV. In DNA form, the CDR3 reads TGTGCCAGCAGCCGAATCATCCGCACAGATACGCAGTATTTT. It encodes CASSRIIRTDTQYF.

The chain uses TRBV10-3 and TRBJ1-1; D is possibly TRBD1 (5 bases). The germline V and J ends were trimmed by 10 bases and 3 bases, with 18 bases remaining between them. CDR3 length equals 14 residues. Looked up from germline, CDR1 is ENHRY and CDR2 is SYGVKD. Here the CDR3 DNA reads TGTGCCACCGTTCTAGGGGCGGGCGACACTGAAGCTTTCTTT. The encoded protein is CATVLGAGDTEAFF.

A single count supports this clone. The V gene is TRBV3-1 (or the pseudogene TRBV3-2), the J gene TRBJ2-5; TRBD2 agrees at 7 bases. CDR1 is LGHDT, CDR2 YNNKEL, per germline (reference sequence). V trimming: 0 bases; J trimming: 2 bases; junction bases outside the gene matches: 6. This CDR3 comprises 16 residues. CDR3 coding DNA: TGTGCCAGCAGCCAAGATGTCGGGACTAAGCAAGAGACCCAGTACTTC. This codes for CASSQDVGTKQETQYF.

V is TRBV4-3 and J is TRBJ1-1; D is unresolved. Trimming took off 0 bases at V and 0 bases at J, with 8 bases between the two ends. Germline V gives CDR1 LGHNA, CDR2 YSLEER. This CDR3 contains 15 residues. CDR3 protein: CASSQDSTVNTEAFF. The CDR3 region has the DNA TGCGCCAGCAGCCAAGATTCTACCGTGAACACTGAAGCTTTCTTT.

This sequence joins TRBV7-2 and TRBJ2-7, with 7 bases identical to TRBD2. V gave up 1 base and J gave up 3 bases; unmatched junction bases: 3. The CDR3 sequence is 14 residues long. CDR1 and CDR2 (germline): SGHTA, FQGNSA. This CDR3 reads CASSLGSGGYEQYF. DNA of the CDR3: TGTGCCAGCAGCTTAGGCTCGGGGGGCTACGAGCAGTACTTC. Using reference TRBV7-2 and TRBJ2-7 for the parts outside the CDR3, the full variable domain is GAGVSQSPSNKVTEKGKDVELRCDPISGHTALYWYRQSLGQGLEFLIYFQGNSAPDKSGLPSDRFSAERTGGSVSTLTIQRTQQEDSAVYLCASSLGSGGYEQYFGPGTRLTVT.

This clone was detected a few times. The chain links TRBV4-3 to TRBJ2-1, with TRBD2 matching 11 bases. The CDR3 length is 16 residues. From germline, CDR1 is LGHNA and CDR2 YSLEER. The junction had 5 bases not matched to a gene; V was cut back by 0 bases and J by 7 bases. CDR3 nucleotide sequence: TGCGCCAGCAGCCAAGATTTGGGGACTAGCGGAAATGAGCAGTTCTTC. Protein product: CASSQDLGTSGNEQFF.